This T cell receptor (beta chain) stems from a study of blood T cell repertoires in COVID-19. Overall study context: Samples representing acute and convalescent COVID-19 were sourced from the United States, Italy and Spain. PBMCs, B-cell-depleted T cells, or T cells were the source of the cDNA or gDNA that made up the material.

Methods used by the authors: Scientists estimated how many nucleated cells there were by amplifying reference gene primers. Sequencing was performed with immunoSEQ multiplex PCR; in TCRdb, only in-frame clones are kept and a portion is missing. V, J and clone size were drawn from that table, and D and trimming were deduced from the DNA. The sample includes roughly 220,000 clones, 80% to 90% of them seen just once. Germline trimming cut 2 bases from V and 7 bases from J; bases unmatched to any gene: 8. Germline loops: CDR1 KGHSH, CDR2 LQKENI. This CDR3 spans 15 amino acids. The receptor was isolated from a man aged 25-45 years who had recovered from COVID-19. Source material: peripheral blood. The chain is built from TRBV18 and TRBJ2-4; 7 nucleotides align to TRBD1. This CDR3 reads CASSPGSGTVNIQYF. DNA for the CDR3: TGTGCCAGCTCACCAGGTTCCGGGACAGTCAACATTCAGTACTTC.